Below, one T cell receptor (beta chain) is given with its context. Its antigen is not identified. The data were taken from a study of cytomegalovirus exposure and HLA in healthy donors. Overall study results and limits: Within a later analysis, the majority of CMV-associated TCR beta chains appeared HLA-restricted.

Germline V gives CDR1 MNHEY, CDR2 SMNVEV (reference sequence). V shed 3 bases and J 1 base; nucleotides not matched to a gene: 1. There are 15 residues in the CDR3. Primers included in the PCR were 60 Vbeta and 13 Jbeta primers. Clones were read by immunoSEQ multiplex PCR, and TCRdb kept only the in-frame ones, dropping some. The sample shows some 120,000 clones, around 85% of them seen only once. The chain combines TRBV27 with TRBJ2-5, with 11 nucleotides matching TRBD2. This clonotype was obtained from a man younger than 35 in good health and CMV-seropositive. Material for sequencing was PBMCs. The CDR3 DNA follows: TGTGCCAGCAGTTTCCTAGCGGGGGGCCAAGAGACCCAGTACTTC. Translation gives CASSFLAGGQETQYF.